These T cell receptor beta chains were read from a single sample in a study of blood T cells in healthy people across ages. MiXCR, run by TCRdb on the 5' RACE reads, gives a single entry per CDR3 protein. Of about 1.1 million distinct CDR3 sequences in the sample, approximately 38% were seen once. Sequences were obtained from blood. The source is a man younger than 35 in good health. Both conserved end residues are part of each CDR3. The D gene is left open where the match is weak. Clone size is not always given. Where it is, it says once, few, many or a class for expanded clones.

j_gene: TRBJ2-7
d_gene: -
abundance: -
v_gene: TRBV4-1
CDR3nt: TGCGCCAGCAGCCAAGATAAGGCCCCGGGTAATGAGCAGTACTTC
CDR3aa: CASSQDKAPGNEQYF

j_gene: TRBJ1-5
d_gene: -
abundance: few
v_gene: TRBV2
CDR3nt: TGTGCCAGCAGTCCCCCTTCAGGGACGAATCAGCCCCAGCATTTT
CDR3aa: CASSPPSGTNQPQHF

j_gene: TRBJ2-2
d_gene: TRBD1
abundance: -
v_gene: TRBV4-2
CDR3nt: TGTGCCAGCAGCCAAAGTCAGGGGGCCCCCGCCGGGGAGCTGTTTTTT
CDR3aa: CASSQSQGAPAGELFF

j_gene: TRBJ2-3
d_gene: TRBD1
abundance: few
v_gene: TRBV29-1
CDR3nt: TGCAGCACATCCGGGACAGGGGCGCAAGGTGGCCCAGATACGCAGTATTTT
CDR3aa: CSTSGTGAQGGPDTQYF

j_gene: TRBJ2-3
d_gene: TRBD2
abundance: -
v_gene: TRBV6-2/TRBV6-3
CDR3nt: TGTGCCAGCAGCCATCTAGCGGGAAGCACAGATACGCAGTATTTT
CDR3aa: CASSHLAGSTDTQYF

j_gene: TRBJ2-3
d_gene: -
abundance: -
v_gene: TRBV28
CDR3nt: TGTGCCAGCAGCGTCGATGCTGGGGGTGTAGGAGATACGCAGTATTTT
CDR3aa: CASSVDAGGVGDTQYF

j_gene: TRBJ1-2
d_gene: -
abundance: -
v_gene: TRBV4-2
CDR3nt: TGTGCCAGCAGCCAGGGTGGGGGGGCGACCGGTGGCTACACCTTC
CDR3aa: CASSQGGGATGGYTF

j_gene: TRBJ2-1
d_gene: TRBD2
abundance: -
v_gene: TRBV4-2
CDR3nt: TGTGCCAGCAGCCGAAGGCTAGCGGTTTACAATGAGCAGTTCTTC
CDR3aa: CASSRRLAVYNEQFF

j_gene: TRBJ2-2
d_gene: TRBD1
abundance: few
v_gene: TRBV4-1
CDR3nt: TGCGCCAGCAGCCCAACGACAGGGCGAAGCGGCGGGGAGCTGTTTTTT
CDR3aa: CASSPTTGRSGGELFF

j_gene: TRBJ1-1
d_gene: -
abundance: -
v_gene: TRBV6-2/TRBV6-3
CDR3nt: TGTGCCAGCAGTTACACCCGGACCACTGAAGCTTTCTTT
CDR3aa: CASSYTRTTEAFF